This is a list of T cell receptor beta chains from one sample in a study of cytomegalovirus exposure and HLA in healthy donors. The repertoire was sequenced with immunoSEQ multiplex PCR; TCRdb's copy has only in-frame clones and lacks some. The sample lists approximately 100,000 clones; about 59% were seen once. Sample: PBMCs. These receptors were collected from a man aged 25 to 45 in good health and CMV-seropositive. The CDR3 runs from the conserved cysteine through the conserved F or W. The order of the fields is J gene, clone size, V gene, D gene, CDR3 protein, CDR3 DNA. The D gene is left open where the match is weak. Clone size is shown for a subset of rows, as once, few, many or a class of expanded clone.

J: TRBJ2-1
size: .
V: TRBV19
D: .
CDR3: CASSIQGGDGEQFF
DNA: TGTGCCAGTAGTATACAGGGCGGCGACGGGGAGCAGTTCTTC

J: TRBJ1-3
size: .
V: TRBV10-3
D: .
CDR3: CAIKPGLENTIYF
DNA: TGTGCCATCAAACCAGGGTTGGAAAACACCATATATTTT

J: TRBJ2-2
size: .
V: TRBV14
D: .
CDR3: CASSQRQPIAGELFF
DNA: TGTGCCAGCAGCCAAAGACAGCCGATCGCCGGGGAGCTGTTTTTT

J: TRBJ2-1
size: .
V: TRBV21-1
D: .
CDR3: CASSKVAGGSYNEQFF
DNA: .

J: TRBJ2-1
size: .
V: TRBV5-6
D: .
CDR3: CASSAGLSSYNEQFF
DNA: TGTGCCAGCAGCGCGGGGCTGAGCTCCTACAATGAGCAGTTCTTC

J: TRBJ2-1
size: .
V: TRBV5-1
D: TRBD2
CDR3: CASSVAGGPGNEQFF
DNA: TGCGCCAGCAGCGTAGCGGGGGGGCCGGGCAATGAGCAGTTCTTC

J: TRBJ2-1
size: few
V: TRBV4-1
D: .
CDR3: CASSQPARRGGDEQFF
DNA: TGCGCCAGCAGCCAGCCTGCCCGGAGGGGCGGGGATGAGCAGTTCTTC

J: TRBJ1-2
size: .
V: TRBV10-1
D: .
CDR3: CASSEARDYGYTF
DNA: TGCGCCAGCAGTGAGGCCAGGGACTATGGCTACACCTTC

J: TRBJ1-5
size: once
V: TRBV5-6
D: TRBD1
CDR3: CASSLWQGASNQPQHF
DNA: TGTGCCAGCAGCTTGTGGCAGGGGGCGAGCAATCAGCCCCAGCATTTT

J: TRBJ2-7
size: .
V: TRBV5-1
D: .
CDR3: CASSWDIVSYEQYF
DNA: TGCGCCAGCAGCTGGGACATTGTCTCCTACGAGCAGTACTTC

J: TRBJ2-5
size: .
V: TRBV15
D: TRBD2
CDR3: CATSRDLGTSEQETQYF
DNA: TGTGCCACCAGCAGAGACCTCGGGACTAGCGAACAAGAGACCCAGTACTTC

J: TRBJ1-1
size: .
V: TRBV6-5
D: .
CDR3: CASSYSAGLNTEAFF
DNA: TGTGCCAGCAGTTACTCGGCAGGGCTGAACACTGAAGCTTTCTTT

J: TRBJ2-2
size: .
V: TRBV2
D: .
CDR3: CASSLDRLGELFF
DNA: TGTGCCAGCAGCCTAGACAGGTTGGGAGAGCTGTTTTTT

J: TRBJ2-3
size: .
V: TRBV7-3
D: .
CDR3: CASSPFTDTQYF
DNA: TGTGCCAGCAGCCCCTTCACAGATACGCAGTATTTT